The entry that follows covers one T cell receptor (beta chain) sequence. These data are taken from a study of blood T cell repertoires in COVID-19. For the study at large: COVID-19 samples from acute and convalescent phases originated in the United States, Italy and Spain. T cells, B-cell-depleted T cells, or PBMCs supplied cDNA or gDNA.

CDR1 SEHNR and CDR2 FQNEAQ come from the germline V gene (reference sequence). V lost 0 bases to trimming and J lost 4 bases, with 13 bases between them. CDR3 length: 16 residues. Here immunoSEQ multiplex PCR was the method, and the copy in TCRdb shows in-frame clones only, minus some. This table holds 200,000 to 250,000 clones, approximately 77% found once. Sequencing input: peripheral blood. The J gene is TRBJ1-3, the V gene TRBV7-9; tentatively, D is TRBD1 (6 bases). The receptor was isolated from a woman of 80 years or more with acute or convalescent COVID-19. CDR3 protein: CASSLAGGLSGNTIYF. DNA for the CDR3: TGTGCCAGCAGCTTAGCGGGGGGGCTCTCGGGAAACACCATATATTTT.